This TCR beta chain is drawn from a study of CD8 T cells in Susac syndrome. Trimming cost V 0 bases and J 0 bases, with 18 bases left between them. In germline, CDR1 is DFQATT, CDR2 SNEGSKA (reference sequence). This CDR3 spans 18 amino acids. Treatment-naive patients with stable or active relapsing-remitting disease served as multiple sclerosis controls. TEMRA cells were FACS-enriched, and CD8+ and CD4+ T cells were isolated negatively. Points from the study as a whole: The study conceded that its TCR sequencing and HLA analysis involved relatively few individuals.

For this clonotype: Its antigen is unidentified.

An input of roughly 0.5 to 1 ug of RNA was subjected to reverse transcription using random hexamers. Across 54 Vbeta and 13 Jbeta, immunoSEQ multiplex PCR amplified TCR beta CDR3. Via MiXCR, TCRdb re-called the immunoSEQ multiplex PCR reads, giving one row per CDR3 protein. The profile shows 200,000 to 250,000 distinct CDR3 sequences, around nine tenths of them singletons. This chain connects TRBV20-1 to TRBJ1-5, with no clear D. The clonotype was recovered from a human donor with multiple sclerosis. Sample: CD8+ T cells from PBMCs. The CDR3 DNA sequence: TGCAGTGCTAGAGATGGCAGCGATAACCATTATAGCAATCAGCCCCAGCATTTT. It codes for CSARDGSDNHYSNQPQHF.